A single TCR beta chain is shown here with its context. The sample holds a few counts of this clonotype. Its antigen remains unidentified. Within one base of it there is no much larger clone, and no base qualities were kept. This sample is drawn from a study of T-cell memory formation after mild COVID-19 (dated by TCRdb to the early 2020s). For context, the study as a whole: TCR sequence clusters from the two donors were largely donor specific. Two young, previously healthy adult volunteers made up the cohort, one male and one female. In two donors, T-cell clones that expanded and contracted after mild COVID-19 were followed by sequencing TCRalpha and TCRbeta repertoires longitudinally.

Sequencing relied on an Illumina NovaSeq 6000. TCRalpha and TCRbeta cDNA libraries were constructed by 5'RACE with constant-segment primers, with sample barcodes and unique molecular identifiers being introduced. Trizol reagent was used to extract RNA from every sample. Amplification of the libraries took two PCR steps, and the second step added a second sample barcode plus Illumina TruSeq adapters. The libraries were sequenced on an Illumina NovaSeq using 2 x 150 bp paired-end reads. Per the authors' processing: The reads were demultiplexed and collapsed into UMI-guided consensus sequences using migec v1.2.7. Using mixcr v2.1.11, the UMI consensuses were aligned to TRA and TRB V and J templates and assembled into clonotypes. A clonotype was counted as expanded or contracted only when both edgeR and NoisET called the clonotype significant, with the noise models trained on biological replicates. For edgeR calls, the cutoffs were a false discovery rate-adjusted p below 0.01 and a log2 fold-change threshold of 1. PCA with hierarchical clustering of max-normalized trajectories of the 1000 most abundant clonotypes was used as exploratory dynamics analysis. Each responding clone was given a CD4 or CD8 phenotype based on the CD4+ and CD8+ repertoires, which had been sequenced separately. TCRdb handled the public reads itself, with Q25 trimming in fastp and clone calling in MiXCR, and kept productive beta chains. For every CDR3 protein sequence, its rows merge into one entry that carries the most common genes and DNA. Clone size and V and J calls follow TCRdb, not the original study. Within this sample are 450,000 or so distinct CDR3 sequences, with about 23% of them counted one time only. Around 13% of the sample is held by the ten biggest clonotypes.

The research as a whole found: SARS-CoV-2 specificity of the second-wave clones peaking on day 37 was not confirmed. From day 15 to 85, contracting clones showed balanced CD4/CD8 phenotypes, whereas a second wave of clones that expanded from day 15 to 37 leaned towards CD4+. The study included only a couple of mild cases, and larger cohorts that include severe cases with pre-infection samples were judged to be necessary. Contracting CD4+ clones appeared mostly in the CM and EM memory subsets, whereas CD8+ clones were enriched in EMRA. Some responding clones were detected in pre-infection memory, which suggested that pre-existing cross-reactive memory T cells had joined the SARS-CoV-2 response.

PBMCs were isolated by Ficoll-Paque density gradient centrifugation. The junction carries 17 bases between V and J, which are trimmed by 5 bases and 3 bases respectively. Reading the germline V gene (reference sequence) gives CDR1 SEHNR and CDR2 FQNEAQ. Counted from cysteine to phenylalanine, this CDR3 has 15 amino acids. CDR3 DNA is the only sequence kept; it has 45 bases, read in frame from the first base. This sequence was found in an adult woman who had mild COVID-19 (a few samples of this study predate the infection). The sample titles of this study are shuffled in the database, so cell type and time point are left out; the donor was told from shared clones. This sequence uses TRBV7-9 and TRBJ2-7; D gene: possibly TRBD1, on 5 matching bases. The material sequenced was PBMCs or a T cell subset sorted from them (not recorded which). The bases read TGTGCCAGCAGCGGGCAGGACACCCCGGGCTACGAGCAGTACTTC. This gives the protein CASSGQDTPGYEQYF.